The clone carrying this T cell receptor beta chain has just a few counts. Its antigen is still unknown. TCRdb reprocessed the 5' RACE reads with MiXCR, giving one entry per CDR3 protein. Altogether around 350,000 distinct CDR3 sequences are present, more than 9% being singletons, with the ten largest covering roughly 18%. The data stem from a study of T cells after yellow fever vaccination. Trimming took off 2 bases at V and 6 bases at J, with 16 bases between the two ends. CDR1 is MNHEY, CDR2 SVGAGI, per germline. This CDR3 is 15 amino acids long. Notes on the study in general: Detected again after the booster were most primary-vaccination clones, at nearly 97% CD4 and 88% CD8. Weaker overall was a secondary response that nonetheless peaked faster, on day 5 versus 15.

The sequence derives from a man between 18 and 35 years old who received the YFV17D yellow fever vaccine. V and J are TRBV6-5 and TRBJ1-2, with D unclear. Here the sequenced sample was PBMCs, taken on the day of the first yellow fever vaccination. The CDR3 bases are TGTGCCAGCAGTTACCGAAAAGACGGGTGGGATGGCTACACCTTC. Its translation: CASSYRKDGWDGYTF.